Ten or more counts support the clone carrying this T cell receptor (beta chain). The data derive from a study of CDR3 diversity in severe acne. The CDR3 spans 14 residues. CDR1 and CDR2 (germline): MNHEY, SVGAGI. The J segment lost 4 bases and the V segment lost 6 bases, leaving 8 bases of the junction unmatched. MiXCR, run by TCRdb on the PCR reads, gives a single entry per CDR3 protein. The sample contains about 85,000 distinct CDR3 sequences, roughly 52% of which appear only once. The chain carries TRBV6-5 and TRBJ2-5; 7 bases align to TRBD2. This TCR came from a male donor in good health, serving as a control. Specimen: blood. CDR3 residues: CASSTPPGGETQYF. The CDR3 nucleotides are TGTGCCAGCAGCACCCCCCCGGGGGGAGAGACCCAGTACTTC.